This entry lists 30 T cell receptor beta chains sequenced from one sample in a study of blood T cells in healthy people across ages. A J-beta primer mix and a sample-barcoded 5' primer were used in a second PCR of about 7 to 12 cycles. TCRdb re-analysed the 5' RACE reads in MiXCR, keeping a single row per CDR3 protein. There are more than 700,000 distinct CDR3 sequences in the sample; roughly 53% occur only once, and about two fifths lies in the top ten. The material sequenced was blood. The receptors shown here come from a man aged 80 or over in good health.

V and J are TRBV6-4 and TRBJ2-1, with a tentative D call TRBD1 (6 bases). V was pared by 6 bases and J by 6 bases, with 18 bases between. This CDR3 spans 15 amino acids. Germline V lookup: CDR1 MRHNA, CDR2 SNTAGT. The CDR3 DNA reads TGTGCCAGCAGCCGAACAGGGAACTCGGGCAATGAGCAGTTCTTC. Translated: CASSRTGNSGNEQFF.

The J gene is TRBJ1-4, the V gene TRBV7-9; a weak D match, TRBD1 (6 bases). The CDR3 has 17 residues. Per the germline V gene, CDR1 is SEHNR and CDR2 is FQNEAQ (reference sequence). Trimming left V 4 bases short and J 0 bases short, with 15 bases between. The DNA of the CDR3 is TGTGCCAGCAGCTCAGACCCGGGGGCCGCAACTAATGAAAAACTGTTTTTT. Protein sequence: CASSSDPGAATNEKLFF.

The CDR3 nucleotides are TGCAGTGCTAGAGATCCAATAGCGGGACTTAATGAGCAGTTCTTC. It encodes CSARDPIAGLNEQFF. This chain joins TRBV20-1 and TRBJ2-1, with 8 bases that match TRBD2. Germline V gene lookup returns CDR1 DFQATT and CDR2 SNEGSKA (reference sequence). The CDR3 length is 15 residues. V shed 0 bases, J shed 7 bases, and the junction held 8 bases outside the gene matches.

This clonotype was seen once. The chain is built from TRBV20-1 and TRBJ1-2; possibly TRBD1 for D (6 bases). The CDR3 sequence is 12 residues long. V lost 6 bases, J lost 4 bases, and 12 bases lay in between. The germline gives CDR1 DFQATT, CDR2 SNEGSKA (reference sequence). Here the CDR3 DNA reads TGCAGTGCCCGAGGGGGAAGCTATGGCTACACCTTC. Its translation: CSARGGSYGYTF.

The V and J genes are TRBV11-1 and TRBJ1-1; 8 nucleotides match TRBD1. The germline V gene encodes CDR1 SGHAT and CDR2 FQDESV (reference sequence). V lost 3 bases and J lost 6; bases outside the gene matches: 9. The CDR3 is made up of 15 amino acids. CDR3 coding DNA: TGTGCCAGCAGCTTCCTAGGACAGGGTATCCCTGAAGCTTTCTTT. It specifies CASSFLGQGIPEAFF.

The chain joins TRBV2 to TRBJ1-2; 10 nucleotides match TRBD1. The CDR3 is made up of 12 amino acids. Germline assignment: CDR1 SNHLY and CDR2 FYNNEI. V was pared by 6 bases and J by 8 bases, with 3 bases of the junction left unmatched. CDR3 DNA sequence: TGTGCCAGCAGGGGACAGGGGTTCGGCTACACCTTC. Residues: CASRGQGFGYTF.

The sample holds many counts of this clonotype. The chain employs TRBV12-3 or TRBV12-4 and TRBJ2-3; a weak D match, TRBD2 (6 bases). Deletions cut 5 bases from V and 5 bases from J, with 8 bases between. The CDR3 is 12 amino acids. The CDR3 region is CASSPRGDTQYF. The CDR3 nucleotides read TGTGCCAGCAGTCCGCGGGGAGATACGCAGTATTTT.

The CDR3 DNA is TGCAGTGCTAGAGACCCCTTAGTCGGGGAGCTGTTTTTT. Translating it yields CSARDPLVGELFF. The chain combines TRBV20-1 with TRBJ2-2; D unresolved. V lost 0 bases to trimming and J lost 7 bases, with 9 bases between them. The CDR3 spans 13 residues. Germline values: CDR1 DFQATT, CDR2 SNEGSKA (reference sequence).

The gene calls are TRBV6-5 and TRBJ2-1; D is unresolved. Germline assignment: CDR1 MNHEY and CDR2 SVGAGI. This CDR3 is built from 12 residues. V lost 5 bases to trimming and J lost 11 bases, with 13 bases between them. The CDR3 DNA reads TGTGCCAGCAGTAACCTCCGGGCCCAGCAGTTCTTC. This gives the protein CASSNLRAQQFF.

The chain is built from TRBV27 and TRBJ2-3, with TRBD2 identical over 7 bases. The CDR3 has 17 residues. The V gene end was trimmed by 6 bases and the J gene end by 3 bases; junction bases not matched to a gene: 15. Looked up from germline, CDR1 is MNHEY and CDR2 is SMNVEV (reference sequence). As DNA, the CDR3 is TGTGCCAGCAGCCCTGATGGCTGGGGAGGGCCTACAGATACGCAGTATTTT. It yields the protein CASSPDGWGGPTDTQYF.

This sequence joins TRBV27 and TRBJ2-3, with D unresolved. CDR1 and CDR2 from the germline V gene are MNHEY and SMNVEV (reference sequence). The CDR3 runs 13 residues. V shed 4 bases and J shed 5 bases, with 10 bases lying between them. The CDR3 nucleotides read TGTGCCAGCAGTTCAACCCGAGGAGATACGCAGTATTTT. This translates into CASSSTRGDTQYF.

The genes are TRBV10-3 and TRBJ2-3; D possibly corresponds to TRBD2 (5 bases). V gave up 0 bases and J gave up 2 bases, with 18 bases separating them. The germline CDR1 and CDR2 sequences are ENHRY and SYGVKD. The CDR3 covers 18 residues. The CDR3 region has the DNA TGTGCCATCAGTGAGTCAACCGCCCGGGATGCTCACACAGATACGCAGTATTTT. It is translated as CAISESTARDAHTDTQYF.

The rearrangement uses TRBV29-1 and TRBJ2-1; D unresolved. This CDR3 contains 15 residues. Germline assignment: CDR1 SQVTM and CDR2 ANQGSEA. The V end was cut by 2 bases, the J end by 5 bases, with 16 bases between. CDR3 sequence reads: CSVETLLGWDNEQFF. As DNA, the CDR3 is TGCAGCGTTGAAACCTTGTTGGGTTGGGACAATGAGCAGTTCTTC.

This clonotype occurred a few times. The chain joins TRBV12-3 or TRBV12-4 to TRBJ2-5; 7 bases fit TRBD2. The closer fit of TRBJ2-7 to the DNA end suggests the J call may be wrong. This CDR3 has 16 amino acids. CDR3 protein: CASSLLGLGGNYEQYF. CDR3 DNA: TGTGCCAGCAGCCTACTCGGACTAGGAGGTAACTACGAGCAGTACTTC.

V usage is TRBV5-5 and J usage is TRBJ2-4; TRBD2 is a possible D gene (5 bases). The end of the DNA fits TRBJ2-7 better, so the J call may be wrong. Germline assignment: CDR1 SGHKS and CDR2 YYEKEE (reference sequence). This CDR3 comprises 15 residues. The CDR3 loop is CASSLAAGREYEQYF. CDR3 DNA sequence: TGTGCCAGCAGCTTGGCCGCTGGCCGGGAATACGAGCAGTACTTC.

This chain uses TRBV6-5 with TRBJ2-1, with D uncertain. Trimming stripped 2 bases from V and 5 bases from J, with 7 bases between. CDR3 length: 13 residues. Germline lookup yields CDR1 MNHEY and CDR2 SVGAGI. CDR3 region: CASSYAKNNEQFF. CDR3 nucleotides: TGTGCCAGCAGTTACGCGAAAAACAATGAGCAGTTCTTC.

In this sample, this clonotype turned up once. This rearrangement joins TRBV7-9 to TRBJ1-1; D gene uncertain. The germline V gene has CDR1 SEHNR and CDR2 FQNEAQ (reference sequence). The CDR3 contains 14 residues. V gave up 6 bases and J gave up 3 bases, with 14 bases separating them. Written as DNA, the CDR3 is TGTGCCAGCAGACCTCATCAGGCGGACACTGAAGCTTTCTTT. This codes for CASRPHQADTEAFF.

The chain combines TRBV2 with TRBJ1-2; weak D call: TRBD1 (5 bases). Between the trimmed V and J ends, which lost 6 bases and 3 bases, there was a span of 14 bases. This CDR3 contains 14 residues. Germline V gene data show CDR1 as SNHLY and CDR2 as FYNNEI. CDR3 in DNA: TGTGCCAGCAGCTTGAGGGGCGGAGACTATGGCTACACCTTC. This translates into CASSLRGGDYGYTF. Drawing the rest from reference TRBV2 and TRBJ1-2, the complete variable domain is EPEVTQTPSHQVTQMGQEVILRCVPISNHLYFYWYRQILGQKVEFLVSFYNNEISEKSEIFDDQFSVERPDGSNFTLKIRSTKLEDSAMYFCASSLRGGDYGYTFGSGTRLTVV.

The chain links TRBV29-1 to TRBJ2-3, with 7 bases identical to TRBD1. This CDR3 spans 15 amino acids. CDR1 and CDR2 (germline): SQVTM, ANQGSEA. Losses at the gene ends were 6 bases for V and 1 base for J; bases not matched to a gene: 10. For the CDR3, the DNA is TGCAGCGTGGCTCCACAGGGGATGGGCACAGATACGCAGTATTTT. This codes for CSVAPQGMGTDTQYF.

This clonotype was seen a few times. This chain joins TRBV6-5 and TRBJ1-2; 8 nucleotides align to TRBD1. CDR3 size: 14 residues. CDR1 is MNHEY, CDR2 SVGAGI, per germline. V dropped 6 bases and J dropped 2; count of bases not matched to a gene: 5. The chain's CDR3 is CASRRGQGNYGYTF. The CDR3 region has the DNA TGTGCCAGCAGGCGCGGACAGGGCAACTATGGCTACACCTTC.

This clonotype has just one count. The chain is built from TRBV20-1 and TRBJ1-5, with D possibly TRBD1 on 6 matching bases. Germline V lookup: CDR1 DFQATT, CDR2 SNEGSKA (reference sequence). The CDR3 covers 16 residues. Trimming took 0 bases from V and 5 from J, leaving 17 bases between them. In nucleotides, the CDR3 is TGCAGTGCTAGAGATCCCTGGGCAGGGGCCCATCAGCCCCAGCATTTT. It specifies CSARDPWAGAHQPQHF.

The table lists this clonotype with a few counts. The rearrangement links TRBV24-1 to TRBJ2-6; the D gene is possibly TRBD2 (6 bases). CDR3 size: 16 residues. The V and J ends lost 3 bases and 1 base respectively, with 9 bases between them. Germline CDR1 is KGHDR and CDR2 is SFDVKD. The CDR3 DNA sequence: TGTGCCACCAGTGATCCAGGGAGGTCTGGGGCCAACGTCCTGACTTTC. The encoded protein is CATSDPGRSGANVLTF.

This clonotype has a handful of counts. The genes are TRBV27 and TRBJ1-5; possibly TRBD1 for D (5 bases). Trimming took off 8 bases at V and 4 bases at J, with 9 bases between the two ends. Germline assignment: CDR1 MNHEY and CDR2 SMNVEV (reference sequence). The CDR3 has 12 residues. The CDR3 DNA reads TGTGCCAGCCGTTCAGGGAATCAGCCCCAGCATTTT. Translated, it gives CASRSGNQPQHF.

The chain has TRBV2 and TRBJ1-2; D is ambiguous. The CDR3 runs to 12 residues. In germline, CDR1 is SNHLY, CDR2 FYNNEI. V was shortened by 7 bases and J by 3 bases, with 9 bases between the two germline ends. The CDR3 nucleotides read TGTGCCAGCAAAGGACTAGACTATGGCTACACCTTC. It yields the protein CASKGLDYGYTF.

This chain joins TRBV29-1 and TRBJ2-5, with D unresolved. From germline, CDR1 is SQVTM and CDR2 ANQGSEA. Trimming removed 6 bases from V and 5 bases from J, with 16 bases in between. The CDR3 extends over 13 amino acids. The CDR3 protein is CSVNWKSVETQYF. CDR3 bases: TGCAGCGTCAACTGGAAATCTGTGGAGACCCAGTACTTC.

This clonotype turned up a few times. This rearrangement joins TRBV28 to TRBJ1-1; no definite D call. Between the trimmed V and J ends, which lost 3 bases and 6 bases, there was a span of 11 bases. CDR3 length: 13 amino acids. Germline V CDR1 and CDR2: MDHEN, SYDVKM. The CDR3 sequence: CASSLREESEAFF. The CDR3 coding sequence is TGTGCCAGCAGTTTGCGTGAGGAGTCTGAAGCTTTCTTT.

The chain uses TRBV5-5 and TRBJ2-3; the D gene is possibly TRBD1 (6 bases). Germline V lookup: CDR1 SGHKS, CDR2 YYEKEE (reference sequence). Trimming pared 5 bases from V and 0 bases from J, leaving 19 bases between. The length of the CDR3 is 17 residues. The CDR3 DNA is TGTGCCAGCAGGCAGGACGGGACATTTTCTAGCACAGATACGCAGTATTTT. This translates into CASRQDGTFSSTDTQYF.

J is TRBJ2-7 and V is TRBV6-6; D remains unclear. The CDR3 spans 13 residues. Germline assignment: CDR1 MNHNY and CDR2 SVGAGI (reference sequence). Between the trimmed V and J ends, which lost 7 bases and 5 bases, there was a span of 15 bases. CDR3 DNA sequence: TGTGCCAGCAAGACCTCCGGTGGGAACGAGCAGTACTTC. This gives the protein CASKTSGGNEQYF.

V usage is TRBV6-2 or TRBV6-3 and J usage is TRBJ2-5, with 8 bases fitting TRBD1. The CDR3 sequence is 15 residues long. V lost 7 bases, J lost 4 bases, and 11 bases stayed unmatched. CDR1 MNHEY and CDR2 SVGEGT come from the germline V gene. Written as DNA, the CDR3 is TGTGCCAGCACCCGAAAGCCAGGGGGCAGAGAGACCCAGTACTTC. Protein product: CASTRKPGGRETQYF.

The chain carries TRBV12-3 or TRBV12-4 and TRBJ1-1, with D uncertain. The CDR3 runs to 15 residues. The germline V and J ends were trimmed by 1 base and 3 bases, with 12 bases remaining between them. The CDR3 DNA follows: TGTGCCAGCAGTTTAGTTTCCCTTCTGCACACTGAAGCTTTCTTT. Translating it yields CASSLVSLLHTEAFF.